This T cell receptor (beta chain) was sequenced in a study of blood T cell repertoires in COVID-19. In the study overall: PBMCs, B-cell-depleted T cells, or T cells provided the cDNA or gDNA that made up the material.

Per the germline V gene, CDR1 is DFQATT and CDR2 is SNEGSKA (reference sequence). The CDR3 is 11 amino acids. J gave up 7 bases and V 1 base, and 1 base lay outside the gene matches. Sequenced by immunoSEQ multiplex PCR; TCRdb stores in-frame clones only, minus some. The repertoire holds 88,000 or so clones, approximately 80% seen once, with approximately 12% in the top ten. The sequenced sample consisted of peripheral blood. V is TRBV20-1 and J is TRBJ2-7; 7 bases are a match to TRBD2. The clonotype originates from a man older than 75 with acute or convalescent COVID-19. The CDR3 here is CSARGSGEQYF. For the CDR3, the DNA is TGCAGTGCTAGAGGTAGCGGGGAGCAGTACTTC.